The 21 T cell receptor beta chains below come from one sample, sequenced in a study of sequential checkpoint blockade in melanoma. Treatment given: randomized to nivolumab then ipilimumab (arm A) or the reverse (arm B). Sequencing used immunoSEQ multiplex PCR; TCRdb keeps in-frame clones, though not all of them. This sample has 2,500 to 3,500 clones, with around 18% found just once. This sample comprised tumor tissue (inferred from file names), obtained from a patient given nivolumab and ipilimumab in sequence. These receptor sequences come from a human donor with melanoma.

This clone was picked up a small number of times. This sequence joins TRBV6-8 and TRBJ2-7; TRBD1 agrees at 8 bases. The V segment lost 7 bases and the J segment 3 bases; nucleotides outside the gene matches: 11. Germline V gene lookup returns CDR1 MNHGY and CDR2 SAAAGT. CDR3 size: 15 residues. The chain's CDR3 is CASTPFGQGHYEQYF. In DNA form, the CDR3 reads TGTGCCAGCACCCCTTTCGGACAGGGTCACTACGAGCAGTACTTC.

This clone has a count of ten or more. CDR3 DNA: TGTGCCAGCAGCCCCAGGGTAGGAGGTTCAAACTATGGCTACACCTTC. Its translation is CASSPRVGGSNYGYTF. The chain is built from TRBV6-8 and TRBJ1-2, with D tentatively TRBD1 (5 bases). The CDR3 spans 16 residues. The germline V gene has CDR1 MNHGY and CDR2 SAAAGT. V shed 6 bases and J shed 2 bases, with 19 bases lying between them.

This chain connects TRBV19 to TRBJ2-2; D unclear. The CDR3 spans 11 residues. Trimming left V 3 bases short and J 8 bases short, with 4 bases between. Germline V gene data show CDR1 as LNHDA and CDR2 as SQIVND (reference sequence). The CDR3 region is CASSIGGELFF. The CDR3 DNA sequence: TGTGCCAGTAGTATTGGGGGGGAGCTGTTTTTT. The entire variable domain, with the rest obtained from reference TRBV19 and TRBJ2-2, is as follows: DGGITQSPKYLFRKEGQNVTLSCEQNLNHDAMYWYRQDPGQGLRLIYYSQIVNDFQKGDIAEGYSVSREKKESFPLTVTSAQKNPTAFYLCASSIGGELFFGEGSRLTVL.

The chain couples TRBV25-1 to TRBJ2-2, with D possibly TRBD2 on 6 matching bases. This CDR3 contains 17 residues. Germline V CDR1 and CDR2: MGHDK, SYGVNS. Trimming took 0 bases from V and 3 from J, leaving 14 bases between them. CDR3 protein: CASSEYSGRADTGELFF. DNA for the CDR3: TGTGCCAGCAGTGAATATAGCGGCAGGGCGGACACCGGGGAGCTGTTTTTT.

This clone appeared a few times. This chain links TRBV1 with TRBJ1-1; the table's D call, TRBD1, has no DNA check behind it. TRBV1 is designated a pseudogene. The CDR3 is 17 amino acids. DNA of the CDR3: TGCGCCAGCAGCTCAGCCGCGACCGACACACCCAACACTGAAGCTTTCTTT. Its protein is CASSSAATDTPNTEAFF.

This clone is termed medium-sized. Here the CDR3 DNA reads TGTGCCAGCAGTCTCCCGAACAGGGCCACCGGGGAGCTGTTTTTT. The encoded protein is CASSLPNRATGELFF. The chain recombines TRBV11-3 with TRBJ2-2; TRBD1 is a possible D gene (6 bases). Germline-derived CDR1 and CDR2 are SGHNT and YENEEA. The CDR3 extends over 15 amino acids. Trimming took 6 bases from V and 4 from J, leaving 15 bases between them.

By its share, this clone is medium-sized. V gene TRBV11-3 combines with J gene TRBJ2-5; 7 nucleotides line up with TRBD1. The CDR3 covers 16 residues. J gave up 1 base and V 5 bases, and 10 bases lay outside the gene matches. Germline V lookup: CDR1 SGHNT, CDR2 YENEEA. Here the CDR3 DNA reads TGTGCCAGCAGCCTCAAGGGACAGCTGATCCAAGAGACCCAGTACTTC. Translation gives CASSLKGQLIQETQYF.

This clone was picked up a small number of times. The genes are TRBV28 and TRBJ1-5; D might be TRBD1 (6 bases). Germline V gene lookup returns CDR1 MDHEN and CDR2 SYDVKM. The V and J ends lost 6 bases and 3 bases respectively, with 21 bases between them. This CDR3 comprises 17 residues. CDR3 loop: CASRSRFGGADNQPQHF. The CDR3 DNA reads TGTGCCAGCAGGTCGCGCTTTGGGGGGGCCGACAATCAGCCCCAGCATTTT.

This clone is judged medium-sized. The rearrangement uses TRBV6-8 and TRBJ1-4; TRBD1 agrees at 7 bases. This CDR3 is 16 amino acids long. The V segment lost 5 bases and the J segment 8 bases; nucleotides outside the gene matches: 14. Per germline, CDR1 MNHGY and CDR2 SAAAGT. CDR3 residues: CASSDERGPRVEKLFF. The DNA for the CDR3 is TGTGCCAGCAGTGATGAGAGGGGGCCAAGGGTAGAAAAACTGTTTTTT.

The table lists this clone with a few counts. V is TRBV30 and J is TRBJ2-2; D unresolved. CDR1 is GTSNPN and CDR2 is SVGIG in the germline V gene (reference sequence). This CDR3 has 15 residues. V gave up 1 base and J gave up 6 bases, with 15 bases separating them. CDR3 protein: CAWSGGVRLSGELFF. The DNA of the CDR3 is TGTGCCTGGAGTGGCGGTGTGCGTTTATCCGGGGAGCTGTTTTTT.

The sample holds a few counts of this clone. The chain links TRBV28 to TRBJ1-1; D gene uncertain. Germline V gene data show CDR1 as MDHEN and CDR2 as SYDVKM. The CDR3 consists of 13 residues. V lost 3 bases, J lost 6 bases, and 11 bases lay in between. The CDR3 spells CASSFRGRAEAFF. The DNA of the CDR3 is TGTGCCAGCAGTTTCCGGGGTCGCGCTGAAGCTTTCTTT.

The CDR3 is CASSGNTEQFF. The DNA for the CDR3 is TGTGCCAGCAGTGGTAATACTGAGCAGTTCTTC. This chain connects TRBV6-4 to TRBJ2-1; D gene ambiguous. The CDR3 runs to 11 residues. V gave up 4 bases and J gave up 9 bases, with 7 bases separating them. Looked up from germline, CDR1 is MRHNA and CDR2 is SNTAGT.

This clone was seen a single time. V is TRBV5-1 and J is TRBJ1-2, with no clear D. Germline loops: CDR1 SGHRS, CDR2 YFSETQ. V dropped 0 bases and J dropped 7 bases, with 19 bases sitting between them. The CDR3 is made up of 16 amino acids. CDR3 region: CASSLAGEASQGGYTF. The CDR3 region has the DNA TGCGCCAGCAGCTTGGCCGGAGAGGCTAGTCAAGGTGGCTACACCTTC.

This clone was detected only a few times. The chain carries TRBV28 and TRBJ2-7; TRBD1 matches at 9 bases. The J segment lost 2 bases and the V segment lost 5 bases, leaving 7 bases of the junction unmatched. Germline-derived CDR1 and CDR2 are MDHEN and SYDVKM. CDR3 length: 15 amino acids. As DNA, the CDR3 is TGTGCCAGCAGTGGGCATGGGACAGGGACCTACGAGCAGTACTTC. Translation gives CASSGHGTGTYEQYF.

This clone is medium-sized by share. The genes are TRBV11-3 and TRBJ1-2; the D gene is possibly TRBD1 (5 bases). The CDR3 has 16 amino acids. CDR1 SGHNT and CDR2 YENEEA come from the germline V gene. V was pared by 3 bases and J by 1 base, with 15 bases between. This chain's CDR3 is CASSFASQGLNYGYTF. CDR3 sequence (DNA): TGTGCCAGCAGCTTCGCGTCGCAGGGACTTAACTATGGCTACACCTTC.

Many counts were recorded for this clone. V and J are TRBV11-3 and TRBJ1-1; D ambiguous. CDR3 size: 16 residues. The V end was cut by 7 bases, the J end by 7 bases, with 25 bases between. In germline, CDR1 is SGHNT, CDR2 YENEEA. The CDR3 here is CASTTKTVGRAHEAFF. The CDR3 DNA reads TGTGCCAGCACTACCAAAACCGTCGGGAGAGCACATGAAGCTTTCTTT. Using reference TRBV11-3 and TRBJ1-1 for the parts outside the CDR3, the full variable domain is EAGVVQSPRYKIIEKKQPVAFWCNPISGHNTLYWYLQNLGQGPELLIRYENEEAVDDSQLPKDRFSAERLKGVDSTLKIQPAELGDSAVYLCASTTKTVGRAHEAFFGQGTRLTVV.

The chain couples TRBV5-1 to TRBJ2-1; 8 nucleotides line up with TRBD1. The trim removed 4 bases at V and 0 bases at J, leaving 3 bases unmatched. This CDR3 comprises 15 residues. Per germline, CDR1 SGHRS and CDR2 YFSETQ. This chain's CDR3 is CASSSGQGSYNEQFF. The DNA for the CDR3 is TGCGCCAGCAGCAGTGGACAGGGCTCCTACAATGAGCAGTTCTTC.

This clone occurred a few times. The V and J genes are TRBV15 and TRBJ1-4; no definite D call. Germline loops: CDR1 LNHNV, CDR2 YYDKDF (reference sequence). V gave up 0 bases and J gave up 8 bases, with 13 bases separating them. The CDR3 is 15 residues long. CDR3 sequence (DNA): TGTGCCACCAGCAGAGATTTGAGGGCGAGGGAAAAACTGTTTTTT. Protein: CATSRDLRAREKLFF.

The chain has TRBV9 and TRBJ1-1; D may be TRBD1 (6 bases). The CDR3 has 17 residues. Germline V gene sequence: CDR1 SGDLS, CDR2 YYNGEE. Trimming shortened V by 3 bases and J by 3 bases, and 21 bases separated the two germline ends. The CDR3 loop reads CASSATTGTGRDTEAFF. Here the CDR3 DNA reads TGTGCCAGCAGCGCAACCACAGGGACGGGAAGGGACACTGAAGCTTTCTTT. Combining the CDR3 with reference TRBV9 and TRBJ1-1 gives the whole variable domain DSGVTQTPKHLITATGQRVTLRCSPRSGDLSVYWYQQSLDQGLQFLIQYYNGEERAKGNILERFSAQQFPDLHSELNLSSLELGDSALYFCASSATTGTGRDTEAFFGQGTRLTVV.

This clone was found a few times. Its ends do not fully match the called genes, so a read error is possible. This chain links TRBV13 with TRBJ2-2; tentative D call: TRBD2 (7 bases). Germline CDR1 is PRHDT and CDR2 is FYEKMQ (reference sequence). The CDR3 consists of 15 residues. CDR3 region: CASSVGGSGTGELFF. DNA of the CDR3: TGTGCCAGCAGCGTAGGGGGTAGCGGGACCGGGGAGCTGTTTTTT.

This clone was counted between two and nine times. V and J are TRBV7-2 and TRBJ2-1; tentatively, D is TRBD1 or TRBD2 (5 bases each). This CDR3 is built from 13 residues. Per germline, CDR1 SGHTA and CDR2 FQGNSA. V was cut by 4 bases and J by 9 bases, with 13 bases left in between. CDR3 nucleotides: TGTGCCAGCAGCTCCGGGACGTGGGGTGAGCAGTTCTTC. Amino acids: CASSSGTWGEQFF.